This T cell receptor (beta chain) originates from a study of blood T cell repertoires in COVID-19. In the study overall: Acute and convalescent COVID-19 specimens originated in the United States, Italy and Spain. The cDNA or gDNA used as material had been derived from T cells, B-cell-depleted T cells, or PBMCs.

Under the authors' procedure: Amplification of reference gene primers was used by the study to estimate nucleated cell counts. The repertoire was sequenced with immunoSEQ multiplex PCR; TCRdb's copy has only in-frame clones and lacks some. From that table come the V and J calls and clone size; the DNA was used to work out D and trimming. The repertoire includes about 220,000 clones, approximately 81% of them detected once, and just under 20% sits in the top ten. This TCR came from a man aged 25-45 years with active or convalescent COVID-19. The source material was peripheral blood.

The CDR3 DNA sequence: TGTGCCAGCAGCTCTTCGGACAGGGCTCTCGGGGAGCAGTACTTC. Protein: CASSSSDRALGEQYF. The chain uses TRBV7-9 and TRBJ2-7; TRBD1 matches at 8 bases. Germline V gene data show CDR1 as SEHNR and CDR2 as FQNEAQ (reference sequence). CDR3 size: 15 residues. The V segment lost 4 bases and the J segment 7 bases; nucleotides outside the gene matches: 12.